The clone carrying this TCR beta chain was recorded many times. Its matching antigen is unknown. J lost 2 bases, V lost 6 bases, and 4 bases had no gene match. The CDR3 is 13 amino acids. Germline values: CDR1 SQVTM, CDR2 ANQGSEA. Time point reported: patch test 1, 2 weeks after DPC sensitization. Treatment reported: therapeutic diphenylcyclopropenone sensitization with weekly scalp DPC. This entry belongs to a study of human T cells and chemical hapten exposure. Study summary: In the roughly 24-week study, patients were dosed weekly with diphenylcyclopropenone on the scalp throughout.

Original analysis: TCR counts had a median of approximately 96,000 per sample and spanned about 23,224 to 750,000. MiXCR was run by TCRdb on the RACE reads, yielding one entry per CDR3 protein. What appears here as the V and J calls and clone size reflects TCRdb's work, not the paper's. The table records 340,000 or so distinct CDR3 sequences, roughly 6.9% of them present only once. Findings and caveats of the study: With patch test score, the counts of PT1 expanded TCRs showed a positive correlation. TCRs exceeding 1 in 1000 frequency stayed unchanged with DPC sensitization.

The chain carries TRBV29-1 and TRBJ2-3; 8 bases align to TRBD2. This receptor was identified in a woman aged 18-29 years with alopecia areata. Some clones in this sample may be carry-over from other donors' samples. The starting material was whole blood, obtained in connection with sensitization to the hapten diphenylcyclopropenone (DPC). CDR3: CSVLAVDTDTQYF. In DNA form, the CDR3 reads TGCAGCGTACTAGCGGTGGACACAGATACGCAGTATTTT.